These 11 T cell receptor beta chains were sequenced from one sample in a study of cytomegalovirus exposure and HLA in healthy donors. Primers included in the PCR were 60 Vbeta and 13 Jbeta primers. Here immunoSEQ multiplex PCR was the method, and the copy in TCRdb shows in-frame clones only, minus some. The profile covers more than 150,000 clones, with 82% appearing a single time and less than 0.85% taken by the ten largest. Sequences were obtained from PBMCs. Receptor source: a woman younger than 30 in good health and CMV-seronegative.

This chain joins TRBV5-5 and TRBJ1-1; TRBD1 agrees at 9 bases. This CDR3 comprises 16 residues. Germline CDR1 is SGHKS and CDR2 is YYEKEE (reference sequence). With V trimmed by 4 bases and J by 2 bases, 9 bases remained unmatched. The CDR3 sequence: CASSPGTGRGNTEAFF. The CDR3 coding sequence is TGTGCCAGCAGCCCGGGGACAGGGAGGGGAAACACTGAAGCTTTCTTT.

The rearrangement uses TRBV19 and TRBJ1-1; D is unresolved. V shed 4 bases and J shed 0 bases, with 12 bases lying between them. The CDR3 contains 15 residues. Per the germline V gene, CDR1 is LNHDA and CDR2 is SQIVND (reference sequence). DNA of the CDR3: TGTGCCAGTAGTACCTGGACTCTCATGAACACTGAAGCTTTCTTT. It yields the protein CASSTWTLMNTEAFF. Full variable domain (outside the CDR3, taken from reference TRBV19 and TRBJ1-1): DGGITQSPKYLFRKEGQNVTLSCEQNLNHDAMYWYRQDPGQGLRLIYYSQIVNDFQKGDIAEGYSVSREKKESFPLTVTSAQKNPTAFYLCASSTWTLMNTEAFFGQGTRLTVV.

The rearrangement joins TRBV19 to TRBJ2-7; tentatively, D is TRBD2 (5 bases). V lost 5 bases to trimming and J lost 7 bases, with 21 bases between them. The germline CDR1 and CDR2 sequences are LNHDA and SQIVND (reference sequence). This CDR3 has 15 residues. The CDR3 coding sequence is TGTGCCAGTAGTCCAACAACTTCCCTGAGAGGGGAGCAGTACTTC. Translation gives CASSPTTSLRGEQYF.

V usage is TRBV27 and J usage is TRBJ2-2; D unclear. Deletions cut 2 bases from V and 2 bases from J, with 3 bases between. The length of the CDR3 is 13 residues. The V gene's germline CDR1 is MNHEY and CDR2 SMNVEV (reference sequence). DNA of the CDR3: TGTGCCAGCAGTTTACTTAACACCGGGGAGCTGTTTTTT. Protein sequence: CASSLLNTGELFF.

The chain employs TRBV7-9 and TRBJ2-1, with 7 nucleotides matching TRBD1. The CDR3 covers 12 residues. Germline V lookup: CDR1 SEHNR, CDR2 FQNEAQ (reference sequence). The J segment lost 12 bases and the V segment lost 5 bases, leaving 7 bases of the junction unmatched. The CDR3 loop is CASSVGTEPQFF. CDR3 coding DNA: TGTGCCAGCAGCGTGGGGACAGAACCGCAGTTCTTC.

This chain connects TRBV18 to TRBJ2-7, with a possible D match to TRBD1 (5 bases). CDR3 length equals 15 residues. CDR1 and CDR2 from the germline V gene are KGHSH and LQKENI. Between the trimmed V and J ends, which lost 4 bases and 6 bases, there was a span of 19 bases. The CDR3 sequence: CASSLVGEPRSEQYF. The CDR3 DNA is TGTGCCAGCTCACTCGTAGGGGAACCGCGCAGCGAGCAGTACTTC.

The chain joins TRBV7-6 to TRBJ2-1, with 9 bases aligning to TRBD2. V lost 1 base to trimming and J lost 0 bases; unmatched junction nucleotides: 10. Per germline, CDR1 SGHVS and CDR2 FNYEAQ. This CDR3 has 19 amino acids. CDR3 loop: CASSLGKEGAGGSYNEQFF. The CDR3 DNA follows: TGTGCCAGCAGCTTAGGAAAGGAAGGAGCGGGAGGCTCCTACAATGAGCAGTTCTTC. Full variable domain (outside the CDR3, taken from reference TRBV7-6 and TRBJ2-1): GAGVSQSPRYKVTKRGQDVALRCDPISGHVSLYWYRQALGQGPEFLTYFNYEAQQDKSGLPNDRFSAERPEGSISTLTIQRTEQRDSAMYRCASSLGKEGAGGSYNEQFFGPGTRLTVL.

This chain connects TRBV27 to TRBJ2-7, with 8 bases identical to TRBD1. V shed 6 bases, J shed 7 bases, and the junction held 11 bases outside the gene matches. From germline, CDR1 is MNHEY and CDR2 SMNVEV (reference sequence). The CDR3 covers 14 residues. The CDR3 is CASRDRVFLGEQYF. CDR3 DNA sequence: TGTGCCAGCAGGGACAGGGTTTTTTTGGGGGAGCAGTACTTC.

The rearrangement uses TRBV7-2 and TRBJ1-5, with D unclear. Trimming took off 5 bases at V and 4 bases at J, with 9 bases between the two ends. The CDR3 spans 13 residues. Looked up from germline, CDR1 is SGHTA and CDR2 is FQGNSA. CDR3 residues: CASSLGQNQPQHF. CDR3 DNA: TGTGCCAGCAGCCTTGGGCAGAATCAGCCCCAGCATTTT.

This chain uses TRBV6-1 with TRBJ1-1, with TRBD1 as a possible D gene (6 bases). The CDR3 contains 13 residues. Germline V gene data show CDR1 as MNHNS and CDR2 as SASEGT. Trimming took 6 bases from V and 1 from J, leaving 9 bases between them. The CDR3 DNA reads as TGTGCCAGCAGGGACAGCGAGAACACTGAAGCTTTCTTT. This translates into CASRDSENTEAFF.

This clone was counted once. This chain links TRBV5-4 with TRBJ2-4, with D possibly TRBD2 on 5 matching bases. Germline V gene data show CDR1 as SGHNT and CDR2 as YYREEE (reference sequence). The V gene lost 3 bases and the J gene lost 1 base, with 11 bases spanning the gap. The CDR3 has 15 residues. CDR3 nucleotide sequence: TGTGCCAGCAGCTCCGCGGGTGCGGCCAAAAACATTCAGTACTTC. Translating it yields CASSSAGAAKNIQYF. Full variable domain (remainder filled in from reference TRBV5-4 and TRBJ2-4): ETGVTQSPTHLIKTRGQQVTLRCSSQSGHNTVSWYQQALGQGPQFIFQYYREEENGRGNFPPRFSGLQFPNYSSELNVNALELDDSALYLCASSSAGAAKNIQYFGAGTRLSVL.